The clone carrying this T cell receptor (beta chain) was counted only a few times. As yet, its antigen is unknown. This specimen belongs to a study of identical twins. Overall study results and limits: Where beta out-of-frame sequences were concerned, excess twin sharing was weaker. The study found that models underestimated out-of-frame TCR alpha sharing in monozygotic twins. In drawing conclusions, the study used cross-sectional statistical analysis and did not follow the same donors.

V was shortened by 0 bases and J by 4 bases, with 11 bases between the two germline ends. This CDR3 has 15 residues. Looked up from germline, CDR1 is SGHRS and CDR2 is YFSETQ. Donors were all healthy Caucasians. TCRdb called the 5' RACE reads again in MiXCR, with one record for every CDR3 protein. The table shows about 530,000 distinct CDR3 sequences, with under 25% occurring only once. This same sample was also part of a study on yellow fever vaccine responses in identical twins.

The rearrangement links TRBV5-1 to TRBJ1-5, with D perhaps TRBD1 (6 bases). Sequencing was done on a sample of CD4+ T cells sorted from blood. This sequence originates from a woman aged 18-35 years in good health. The DNA of the CDR3 is TGCGCCAGCAGCTTGGACGACAGGATAAATCAGCCCCAGCATTTT. Protein sequence: CASSLDDRINQPQHF. Supplemented by reference TRBV5-1 and TRBJ1-5, the full variable domain reads KAGVTQTPRYLIKTRGQQVTLSCSPISGHRSVSWYQQTPGQGLQFLFEYFSETQRNKGNFPGRFSGRQFSNSRSEMNVSTLELGDSALYLCASSLDDRINQPQHFGDGTRLSIL.